The clone carrying this TCR beta chain was observed a single time. Its specificity is not known. Genomic DNA in a quantity of about 2 micrograms was derived from cryopreserved PBMCs for TCR beta libraries. The data were taken from a study of cytotoxic CD8 clonotypes in ibrutinib-treated CLL. Across the study: It was after a median approximately eleven months of treatment, range 6 to 36, that response samples were taken. Study findings and constraints: At the start, clonality exceeded age-matched healthy donors and followed circulating CD8+ T-cell counts. Upon ibrutinib response clonality rose, and upon progression it fell back toward baseline.

Germline loops: CDR1 MDHEN, CDR2 SYDVKM. V lost 4 bases and J lost 0; bases outside the gene matches: 1. The CDR3 is made up of 17 amino acids. TCRdb keeps only in-frame clones here, not all; method: immunoSEQ multiplex PCR. The sample has 100,000 to 150,000 clones; over 75% are singletons. This TCR was sampled from a human donor with chronic lymphocytic leukemia. Sequencing used PBMCs, obtained after 24 months of ibrutinib treatment. The rearrangement links TRBV28 to TRBJ2-1, with 15 bases matching TRBD2. The CDR3 sequence is CASSWTSGRASYNEQFF. DNA of the CDR3: TGTGCCAGCAGTTGGACTAGCGGGAGGGCCTCCTACAATGAGCAGTTCTTC.